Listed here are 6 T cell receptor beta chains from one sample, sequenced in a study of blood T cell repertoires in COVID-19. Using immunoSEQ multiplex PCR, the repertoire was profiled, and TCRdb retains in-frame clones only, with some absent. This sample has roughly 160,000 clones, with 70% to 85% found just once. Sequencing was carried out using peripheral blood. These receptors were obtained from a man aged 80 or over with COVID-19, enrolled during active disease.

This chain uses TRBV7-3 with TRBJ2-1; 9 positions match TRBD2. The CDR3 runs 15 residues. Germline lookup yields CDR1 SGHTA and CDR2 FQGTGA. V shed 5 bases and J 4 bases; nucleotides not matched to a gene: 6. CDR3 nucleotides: TGTGCCAGCAGCCCAAGGACTAGCGAGTACAATGAGCAGTTCTTC. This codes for CASSPRTSEYNEQFF. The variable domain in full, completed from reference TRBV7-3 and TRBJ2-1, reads GAGVSQTPSNKVTEKGKYVELRCDPISGHTALYWYRQSLGQGPEFLIYFQGTGAADDSGLPNDRFFAVRPEGSVSTLKIQRTERGDSAVYLCASSPRTSEYNEQFFGPGTRLTVL.

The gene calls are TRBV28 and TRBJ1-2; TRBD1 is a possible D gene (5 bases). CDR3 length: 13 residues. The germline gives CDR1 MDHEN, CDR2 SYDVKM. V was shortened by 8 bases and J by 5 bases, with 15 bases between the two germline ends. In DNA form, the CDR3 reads TGTGCCAGCCGGGATGGGGGGTCGTATGGCTACACCTTC. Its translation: CASRDGGSYGYTF.

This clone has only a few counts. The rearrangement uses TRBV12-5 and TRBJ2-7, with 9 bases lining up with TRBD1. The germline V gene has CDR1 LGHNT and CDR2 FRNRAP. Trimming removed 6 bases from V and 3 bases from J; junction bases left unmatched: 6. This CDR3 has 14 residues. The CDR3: CASGFGQGSYEQYF. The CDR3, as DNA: TGTGCTAGTGGCTTCGGACAGGGGAGCTACGAGCAGTACTTC.

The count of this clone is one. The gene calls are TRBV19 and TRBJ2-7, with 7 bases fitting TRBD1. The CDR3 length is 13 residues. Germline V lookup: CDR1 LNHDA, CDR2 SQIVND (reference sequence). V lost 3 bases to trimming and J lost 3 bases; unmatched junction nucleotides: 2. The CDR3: CASSMGDSYEQYF. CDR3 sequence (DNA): TGTGCCAGTAGTATGGGGGACAGCTACGAGCAGTACTTC.

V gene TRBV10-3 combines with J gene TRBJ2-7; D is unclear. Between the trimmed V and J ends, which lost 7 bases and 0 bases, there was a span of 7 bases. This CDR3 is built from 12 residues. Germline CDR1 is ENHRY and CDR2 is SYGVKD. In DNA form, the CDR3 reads TGTGCCATCAAAGACAACTCCTACGAGCAGTACTTC. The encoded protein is CAIKDNSYEQYF.

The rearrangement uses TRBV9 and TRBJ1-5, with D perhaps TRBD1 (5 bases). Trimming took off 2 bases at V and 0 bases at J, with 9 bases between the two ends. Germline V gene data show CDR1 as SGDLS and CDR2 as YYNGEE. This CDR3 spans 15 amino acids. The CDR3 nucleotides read TGTGCCAGCAGCGTCACAGGCAATAGCAATCAGCCCCAGCATTTT. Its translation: CASSVTGNSNQPQHF.